This T cell receptor beta chain originates from a study of vaccination effects on CD4 cells after COVID-19. On this clone itself: No antigen is known for it.

Using viral peptide pools, the ViraFEST assay grew out antigen-specific CD4+ T cells prior to sequencing. Subsequent to a culture period of around eleven days, CD4+ T cells were isolated. TCRdb keeps only in-frame clones here, not all; method: immunoSEQ multiplex PCR. The sample records roughly 50,000 clones, 80% to 85% being singletons. The CDR3 has 12 residues. Germline CDR1 is MDHEN and CDR2 is SYDVKM. Trimming shortened V by 6 bases and J by 1 base, and 4 bases separated the two germline ends. Sequenced here: CD4+ T cells from PBMCs cultured with HCoV-229E spike peptides, sampled before COVID-19 vaccination. The receptor's source is a human donor who received a COVID-19 vaccine. The J gene is TRBJ1-5, the V gene TRBV28; D unclear. CDR3 residues: CASRLSNQPQHF. CDR3 in DNA: TGTGCCAGCAGATTGAGCAATCAGCCCCAGCATTTT.